The T cell receptor beta chain under discussion was sequenced for a study of shared clonotypes between healthy human individuals. Sequenced by immunoSEQ multiplex PCR; TCRdb stores in-frame clones only, minus some. The table includes 2,500,000 or so clones, approximately 90% detected once. Trimming cost V 3 bases and J 5 bases, with 6 bases left between them. Germline CDR1 reads MRHNA; CDR2 reads SNTAGT. The CDR3 is made up of 12 amino acids. This rearrangement joins TRBV6-4 to TRBJ2-3; D is possibly TRBD1 (6 bases). This clonotype was obtained from a man aged 18 to 30 in good health. The sequenced sample consisted of naive CD4+ T cells sorted from blood. Stated subset: CD45RA+ positively selected. CDR3 in amino acids: CASSEGGDTQYF. The CDR3 coding sequence is TGTGCCAGCAGTGAAGGGGGAGATACGCAGTATTTT.